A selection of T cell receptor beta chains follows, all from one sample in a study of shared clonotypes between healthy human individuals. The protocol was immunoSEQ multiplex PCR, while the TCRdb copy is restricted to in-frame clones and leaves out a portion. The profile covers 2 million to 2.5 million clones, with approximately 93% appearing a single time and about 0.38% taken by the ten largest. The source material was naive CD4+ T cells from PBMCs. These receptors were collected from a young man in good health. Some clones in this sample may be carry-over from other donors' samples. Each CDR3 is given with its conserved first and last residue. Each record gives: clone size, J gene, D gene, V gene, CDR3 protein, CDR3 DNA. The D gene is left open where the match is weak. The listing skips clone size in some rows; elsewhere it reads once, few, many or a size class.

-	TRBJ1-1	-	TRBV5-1	CASSLSAGGTEAFF	TGCGCCAGCAGCTTGTCGGCTGGGGGGACTGAAGCTTTCTTT
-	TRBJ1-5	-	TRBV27	CASSAQGNSNQPQHF	TGTGCCAGCAGTGCCCAGGGAAACAGCAATCAGCCCCAGCATTTT
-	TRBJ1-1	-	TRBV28	CASRTESLGTEAFF	TGTGCCAGCAGGACAGAATCTCTTGGGACTGAAGCTTTCTTT
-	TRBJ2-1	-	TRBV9	CASSVGAGSNEQFF	TGTGCCAGCAGCGTAGGGGCAGGAAGTAATGAGCAGTTCTTC
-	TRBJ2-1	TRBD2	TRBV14	CASSPSGRATFF	TGTGCCAGCAGCCCTAGCGGGAGGGCCACGTTCTTC
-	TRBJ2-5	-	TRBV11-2	CASSLPAGIETQYF	TGTGCCAGCAGCCTCCCCGCGGGTATCGAGACCCAGTACTTC
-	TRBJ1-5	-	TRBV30	CAWSAFNSNQPQHF	TGTGCCTGGAGCGCCTTCAATAGCAATCAGCCCCAGCATTTT
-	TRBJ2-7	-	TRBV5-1	CASSQDGQSTYEQYF	TGCGCCAGCAGCCAGGACGGACAGTCCACCTACGAGCAGTACTTC
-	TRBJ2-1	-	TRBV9	CASSVGFQGSYNEQFF	TGTGCCAGCAGCGTAGGGTTCCAAGGATCCTACAATGAGCAGTTCTTC
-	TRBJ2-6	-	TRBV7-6	CASSFRSGANVLTF	TGTGCCAGCAGCTTCCGGTCTGGGGCCAACGTCCTGACTTTC
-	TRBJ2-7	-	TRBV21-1	CASSRKGGQATYEQYF	TGTGCCAGCAGCAGGAAAGGGGGACAGGCAACCTACGAGCAGTACTTC
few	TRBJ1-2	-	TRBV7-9	CASSPDLDYGYTF	TGTGCCAGCAGTCCGGATCTCGACTATGGCTACACCTTC
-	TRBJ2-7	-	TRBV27	CASSLEPLTYEQYF	TGTGCCAGCAGTCTGGAACCCTTAACCTACGAGCAGTACTTC
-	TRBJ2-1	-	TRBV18	CASSPRQSTDNEQFF	TGTGCCAGCTCACCTCGACAGAGCACTGACAATGAGCAGTTCTTC
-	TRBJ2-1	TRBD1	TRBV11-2	CASRLPGQGIFRNEQFF	TGTGCCAGCAGACTGCCAGGACAGGGGATATTTAGGAATGAGCAGTTCTTC
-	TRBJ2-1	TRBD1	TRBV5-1	CASSSQGAYNEQFF	TGCGCCAGCAGCTCCCAGGGGGCCTACAATGAGCAGTTCTTC
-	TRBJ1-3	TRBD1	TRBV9	CASSVRTGGYSGNTIYF	TGTGCCAGCAGCGTAAGGACAGGGGGTTATTCTGGAAACACCATATATTTT
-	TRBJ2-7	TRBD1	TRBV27	CASSLSTSGTGHYEQYF	TGTGCCAGCAGTTTATCGACCTCCGGGACAGGGCATTACGAGCAGTACTTC
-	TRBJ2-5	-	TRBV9	CASSVMGEETQYF	TGTGCCAGCAGCGTAATGGGGGAAGAGACCCAGTACTTC
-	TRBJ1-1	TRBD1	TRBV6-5	CASSRGTVNTEAFF	TGTGCCAGCAGCCGCGGGACAGTGAACACTGAAGCTTTCTTT
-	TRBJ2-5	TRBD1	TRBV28	CATQGDRDKYF	TGTGCCACCCAGGGGGACAGGGATAAGTACTTC
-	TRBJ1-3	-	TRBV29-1	CSVEGSGNTIYF	TGCAGCGTTGAAGGGTCAGGAAACACCATATATTTT
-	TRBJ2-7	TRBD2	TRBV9	CASSETPLREGRFEQYF	TGTGCCAGCAGCGAGACCCCCCTTCGGGAGGGCCGGTTCGAGCAGTACTTC
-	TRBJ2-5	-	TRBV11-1	CASSLELETQYF	TGTGCCAGCAGCTTAGAATTGGAGACCCAGTACTTC
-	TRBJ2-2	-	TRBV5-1	CASSLVPTGELFF	TGCGCCAGCAGCTTAGTACCCACCGGGGAGCTGTTTTTT
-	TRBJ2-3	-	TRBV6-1	CASSEYNTQYF	TGTGCCAGCAGTGAATATAATACGCAGTATTTT
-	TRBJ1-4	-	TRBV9	CASSLEGVEKLFF	TGTGCCAGCAGCTTGGAGGGTGTTGAAAAACTGTTTTTT
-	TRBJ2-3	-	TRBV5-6	CASSFRTTSTDTQYF	TGTGCCAGCAGCTTCAGGACCACTAGCACAGATACGCAGTATTTT
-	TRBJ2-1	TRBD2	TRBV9	CASSDDGGKQFF	TGTGCCAGCAGCGACGACGGGGGGAAGCAGTTCTTC
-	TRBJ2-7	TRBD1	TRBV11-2	CASARDRYAYEQYF	TGTGCCAGCGCTCGGGACAGATACGCCTACGAGCAGTACTTC
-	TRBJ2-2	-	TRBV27	CASSLSTGEGTGELFF	TGTGCCAGCAGTTTATCGACAGGGGAGGGGACCGGGGAGCTGTTTTTT
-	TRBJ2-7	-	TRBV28	CASQDLARYEQYF	TGTGCCAGCCAAGACTTGGCTAGATACGAGCAGTACTTC
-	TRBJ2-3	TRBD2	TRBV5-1	CASSLTSGATTDTQYF	TGCGCCAGCAGCCTGACTAGCGGGGCAACCACAGATACGCAGTATTTT
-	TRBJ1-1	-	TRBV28	CASKAPMNTEAFF	TGTGCCAGCAAGGCGCCGATGAACACTGAAGCTTTCTTT
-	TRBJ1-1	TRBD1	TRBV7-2	CASSRSTGGTEAFF	TGTGCCAGCAGCCGATCAACAGGGGGGACTGAAGCTTTCTTT
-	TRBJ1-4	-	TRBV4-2	CASSQEGEGDEKLFF	TGTGCCAGCAGCCAAGAAGGCGAAGGGGACGAAAAACTGTTTTTT
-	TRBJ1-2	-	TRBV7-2	CASSERTASAGYTF	TGTGCCAGCAGCGAGCGGACAGCTTCGGCAGGCTACACCTTC
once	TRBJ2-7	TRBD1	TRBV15	CATSRDRGNEQYF	TGTGCCACCAGCCGGGACAGGGGCAACGAGCAGTACTTC
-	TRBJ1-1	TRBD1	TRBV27	CASSSYGAGGPEAFF	TGTGCCAGCAGTTCCTACGGGGCAGGGGGGCCTGAAGCTTTCTTT
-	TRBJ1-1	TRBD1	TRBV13	CASSNRDRGLYTEAFF	TGTGCCAGCAGCAACCGGGACAGGGGGCTTTACACTGAAGCTTTCTTT
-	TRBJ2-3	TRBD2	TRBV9	CASSLWTSGSADTQYF	TGTGCCAGCAGCCTCTGGACTAGCGGGAGTGCAGATACGCAGTATTTT
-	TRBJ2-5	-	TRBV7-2	CASSLKGRGAQYF	TGTGCCAGCAGCTTGAAGGGGCGGGGTGCCCAGTACTTC
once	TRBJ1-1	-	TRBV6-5	CASSSVSAGENTEAFF	TGTGCCAGCAGTTCCGTCTCGGCCGGGGAGAACACTGAAGCTTTCTTT